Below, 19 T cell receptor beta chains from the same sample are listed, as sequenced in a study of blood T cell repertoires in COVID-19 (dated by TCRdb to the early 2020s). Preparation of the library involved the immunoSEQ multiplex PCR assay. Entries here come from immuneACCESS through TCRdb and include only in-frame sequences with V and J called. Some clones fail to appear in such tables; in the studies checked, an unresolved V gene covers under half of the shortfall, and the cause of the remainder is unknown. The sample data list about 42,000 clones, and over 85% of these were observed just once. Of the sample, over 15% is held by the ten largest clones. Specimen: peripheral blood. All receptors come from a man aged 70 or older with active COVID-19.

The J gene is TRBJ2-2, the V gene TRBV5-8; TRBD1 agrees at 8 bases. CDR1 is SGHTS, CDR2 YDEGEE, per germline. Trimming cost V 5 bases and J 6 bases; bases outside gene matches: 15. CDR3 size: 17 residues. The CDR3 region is CASRDNRGQVNSGELFF. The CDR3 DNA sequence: TGTGCCAGCAGAGATAATCGGGGACAGGTTAATTCCGGGGAGCTGTTTTTT.

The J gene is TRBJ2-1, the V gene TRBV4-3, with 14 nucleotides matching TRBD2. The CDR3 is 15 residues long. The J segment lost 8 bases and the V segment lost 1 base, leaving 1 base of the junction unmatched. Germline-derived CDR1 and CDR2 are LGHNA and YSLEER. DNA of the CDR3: TGCGCCAGCAGCCAAGGACTAGCGGGAGGGTATGAGCAGTTCTTC. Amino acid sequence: CASSQGLAGGYEQFF.

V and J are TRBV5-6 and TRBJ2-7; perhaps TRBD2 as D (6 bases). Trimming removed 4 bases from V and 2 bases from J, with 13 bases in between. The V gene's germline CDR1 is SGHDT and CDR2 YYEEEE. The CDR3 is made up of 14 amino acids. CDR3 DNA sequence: TGTGCCAGCAGCGATGGACTATCCCCCTACGAGCAGTACTTC. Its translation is CASSDGLSPYEQYF.

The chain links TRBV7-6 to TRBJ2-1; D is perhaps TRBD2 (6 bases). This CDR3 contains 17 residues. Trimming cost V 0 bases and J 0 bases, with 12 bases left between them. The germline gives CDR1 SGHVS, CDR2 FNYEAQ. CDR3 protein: CASSLALDYSSYNEQFF. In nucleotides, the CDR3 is TGTGCCAGCAGCTTAGCCCTGGACTACAGCTCCTACAATGAGCAGTTCTTC.

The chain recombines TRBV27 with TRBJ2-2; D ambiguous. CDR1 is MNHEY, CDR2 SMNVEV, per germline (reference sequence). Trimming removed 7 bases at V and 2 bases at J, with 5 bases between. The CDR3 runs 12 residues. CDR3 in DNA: TGTGCCAGCAACTCTAACACCGGGGAGCTGTTTTTT. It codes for CASNSNTGELFF.

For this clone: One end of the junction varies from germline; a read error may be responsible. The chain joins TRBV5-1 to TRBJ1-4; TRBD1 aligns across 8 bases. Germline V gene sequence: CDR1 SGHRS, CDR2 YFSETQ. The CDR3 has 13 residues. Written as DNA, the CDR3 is TGCGCCAGCAGCCCCCTTGGACAGGGATTTGTGGTATTT. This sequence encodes CASSPLGQGFVVF.

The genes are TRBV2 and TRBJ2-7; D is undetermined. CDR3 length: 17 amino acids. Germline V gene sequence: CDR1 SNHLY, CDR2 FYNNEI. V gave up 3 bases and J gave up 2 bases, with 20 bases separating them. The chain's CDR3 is CASSEALGDPRTYEQYF. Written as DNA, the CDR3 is TGTGCCAGCAGTGAGGCGTTAGGAGACCCGCGGACCTACGAGCAGTACTTC. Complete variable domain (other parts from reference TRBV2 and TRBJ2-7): EPEVTQTPSHQVTQMGQEVILRCVPISNHLYFYWYRQILGQKVEFLVSFYNNEISEKSEIFDDQFSVERPDGSNFTLKIRSTKLEDSAMYFCASSEALGDPRTYEQYFGPGTRLTVT.

DNA of the CDR3: TGTGCCAGCAGTTTATTAACCCTACGAGGCAATCAGCCCCAGCATTTT. It specifies CASSLLTLRGNQPQHF. J is TRBJ1-5 and V is TRBV28; D ambiguous. Trimming pared 1 base from V and 2 bases from J, leaving 12 bases between. The V gene's germline CDR1 is MDHEN and CDR2 SYDVKM. This CDR3 spans 16 amino acids.

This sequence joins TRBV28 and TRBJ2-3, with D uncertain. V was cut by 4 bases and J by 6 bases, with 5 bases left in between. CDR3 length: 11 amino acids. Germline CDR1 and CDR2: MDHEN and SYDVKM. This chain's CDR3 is CASSSRDTQYF. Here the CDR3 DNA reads TGTGCCAGCAGTTCCCGGGATACGCAGTATTTT.

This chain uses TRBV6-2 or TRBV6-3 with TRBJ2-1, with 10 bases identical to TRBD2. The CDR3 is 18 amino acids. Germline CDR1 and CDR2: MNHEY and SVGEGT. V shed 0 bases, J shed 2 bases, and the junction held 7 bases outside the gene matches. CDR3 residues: CASSYSGLALGTYNEQFF. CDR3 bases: TGTGCCAGCAGTTACTCGGGACTAGCGTTAGGAACCTACAATGAGCAGTTCTTC.

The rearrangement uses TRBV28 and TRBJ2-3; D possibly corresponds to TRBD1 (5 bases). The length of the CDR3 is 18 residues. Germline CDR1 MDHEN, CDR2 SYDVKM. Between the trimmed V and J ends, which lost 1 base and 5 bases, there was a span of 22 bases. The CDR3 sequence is CASSLFLRDPITEDTQYF. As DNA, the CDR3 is TGTGCCAGCAGTTTATTCCTCAGGGATCCCATTACGGAAGATACGCAGTATTTT.

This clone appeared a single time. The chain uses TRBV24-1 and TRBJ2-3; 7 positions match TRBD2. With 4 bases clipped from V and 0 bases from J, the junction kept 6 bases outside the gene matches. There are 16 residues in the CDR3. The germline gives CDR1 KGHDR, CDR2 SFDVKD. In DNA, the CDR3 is TGTGCCACCAGTGACCGCCTACTAGCGAGCACAGATACGCAGTATTTT. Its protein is CATSDRLLASTDTQYF.

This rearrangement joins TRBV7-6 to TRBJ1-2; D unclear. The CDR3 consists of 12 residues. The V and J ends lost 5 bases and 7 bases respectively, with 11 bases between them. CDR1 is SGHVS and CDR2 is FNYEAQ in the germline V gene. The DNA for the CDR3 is TGTGCCAGCAGCGAGAGCACCGTTGGCTACACCTTC. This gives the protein CASSESTVGYTF.

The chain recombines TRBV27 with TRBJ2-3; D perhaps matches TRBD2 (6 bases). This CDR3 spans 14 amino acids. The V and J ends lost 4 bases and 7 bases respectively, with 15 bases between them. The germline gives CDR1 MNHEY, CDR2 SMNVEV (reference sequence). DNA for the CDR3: TGTGCCAGCAGTTGGTCCCGGGGGATCTATACGCAGTATTTT. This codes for CASSWSRGIYTQYF.

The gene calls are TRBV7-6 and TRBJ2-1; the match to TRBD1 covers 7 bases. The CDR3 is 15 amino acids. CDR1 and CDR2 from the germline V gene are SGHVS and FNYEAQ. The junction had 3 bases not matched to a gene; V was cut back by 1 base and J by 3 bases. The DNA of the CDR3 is TGTGCCAGCAGCTTAGACGGGGACAGCTACAATGAGCAGTTCTTC. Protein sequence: CASSLDGDSYNEQFF.

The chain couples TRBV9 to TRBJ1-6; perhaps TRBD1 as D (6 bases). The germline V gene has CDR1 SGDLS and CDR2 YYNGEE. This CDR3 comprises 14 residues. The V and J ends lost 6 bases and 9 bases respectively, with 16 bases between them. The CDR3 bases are TGTGCCAGCAAAGGGACGGAAGGGGGTTCACCCCTCCACTTT. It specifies CASKGTEGGSPLHF.

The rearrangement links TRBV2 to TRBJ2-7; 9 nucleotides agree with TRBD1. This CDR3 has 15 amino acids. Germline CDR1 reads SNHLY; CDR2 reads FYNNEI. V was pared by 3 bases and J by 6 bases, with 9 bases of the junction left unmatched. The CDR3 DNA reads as TGTGCCAGCAGTGATGACAGGGGGTTCCTACGCGAGCAGTACTTC. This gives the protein CASSDDRGFLREQYF.

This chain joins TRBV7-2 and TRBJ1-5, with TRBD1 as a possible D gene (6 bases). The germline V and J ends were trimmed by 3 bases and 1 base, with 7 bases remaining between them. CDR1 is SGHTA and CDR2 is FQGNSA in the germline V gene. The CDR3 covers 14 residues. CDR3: CASSFGQSNQPQHF. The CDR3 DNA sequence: TGTGCCAGCAGCTTTGGACAGAGCAATCAGCCCCAGCATTTT. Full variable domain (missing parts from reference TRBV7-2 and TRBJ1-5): GAGVSQSPSNKVTEKGKDVELRCDPISGHTALYWYRQSLGQGLEFLIYFQGNSAPDKSGLPSDRFSAERTGGSVSTLTIQRTQQEDSAVYLCASSFGQSNQPQHFGDGTRLSIL.

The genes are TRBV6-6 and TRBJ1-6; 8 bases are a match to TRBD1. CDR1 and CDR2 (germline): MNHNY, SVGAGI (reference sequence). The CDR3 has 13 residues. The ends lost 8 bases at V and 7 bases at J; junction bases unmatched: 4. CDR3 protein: CASDRGGNSPLHF. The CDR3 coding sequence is TGTGCCAGCGACAGGGGAGGGAATTCACCCCTCCACTTT.